Sequencing of this T cell receptor (beta chain) was carried out in a study of spatial heterogeneity in lung cancer. As for the study in general: Tumor regions showed TCR transcript counts that correlated strongly with a T cell module score from matched bulk RNA-seq.

Every TCR cDNA molecule carried a tag that served as a unique molecular identifier. Using its own MiXCR run on the 5' RACE reads, TCRdb lists one record per CDR3 protein. Found here are around 13,000 distinct CDR3 sequences, roughly 7.2% of them singletons; the top ten hold about 3.5%. Study-wide findings and caveats: Mutation counts in tumors were tracked by counts of expanded intratumoral alpha and beta TCRs.

As for time point: sample taken at primary tumor resection. The donor group consisted of around 77 patients who had untreated, early-stage non-small cell lung cancer. V was clipped by 3 bases and J by 5 bases, with 7 bases between them. The CDR3 is 12 amino acids. Germline CDR1 and CDR2: DFQATT and SNEGSKA (reference sequence). At least ten counts were recorded for this clonotype. Its target is unknown. The specimen was lung tumor tissue, collected at surgery. The chain uses TRBV20-1 and TRBJ2-2; no clear D. The TCR was taken from a female donor with early-stage non-small cell lung cancer. The CDR3 DNA reads as TGCAGTGCTAGTAGCCCTACCGGGGAGCTGTTTTTT. It specifies CSASSPTGELFF.